This T cell receptor beta chain was recovered during a study of CD8 T cells in Susac syndrome. Isolation of CD8+ and CD4+ T cells was performed negatively, whereas enrichment of TEMRA cells was done by FACS. This CDR3 has 17 residues. Trimming cost V 7 bases and J 6 bases; bases outside gene matches: 15. Per the germline V gene, CDR1 is MNHEY and CDR2 is SMNVEV (reference sequence). Random hexamers served to reverse transcribe roughly 0.45 to 1 ug RNA. A single record per CDR3 protein comes from TCRdb applying MiXCR to the immunoSEQ multiplex PCR reads. The profile shows 250,000 to 300,000 distinct CDR3 sequences, 65% to 90% of them singletons.

V and J are TRBV27 and TRBJ2-3, with 11 positions matching TRBD2. Sequences were obtained from CD8+ T cells from PBMCs. This TCR came from a human donor with multiple sclerosis. DNA of the CDR3: TGTGCCAGCACCACTCAAACGGGACTAGCGGTGCACGATACGCAGTATTTT. Amino acids: CASTTQTGLAVHDTQYF.